This T cell receptor (beta chain) derives from a study of blood T cells in healthy people across ages (dated by TCRdb to the mid-2010s). As for the study more broadly: In model experiments, template switching captured roughly one uniquely barcoded TCR beta cDNA molecule for every two T cells. Donors were grouped into four age groups: young (average roughly 17 years), middle-aged (around 39), aged (around 60) and long-lived (approximately 82). Donors of different ages were randomly distributed across sequencing lanes to avoid experimental bias. Age-related changes in TCR beta repertoire diversity were measured in the study by deep sequencing normalized with unique cDNA molecular identifiers. Two additional independent replicas of 1 million unique cDNA reads from the same blood draw were analyzed for two donors (one aged 18 to 30 and one aged 80 or older). What the authors observed across the whole study: Because the CMV infection status of the donors was unknown, age-related changes in expanded clonotypes may potentially have been confounded. As age increased, observed TCR beta diversity per million T cells dropped in a roughly linear way, and a significant reduction was already evident by age about 40. Since profiling was done on bulk unsorted PBMCs, naive and antigen-experienced compartments could not be conclusively compared. Compared with the aged group, the long-lived group had more naive CD4+ T cells, fewer expanded clones and increased TCR diversity, a pattern suggesting age selection. The percentage of naive T cells measured by flow cytometry correlated strongly with observed TCR beta diversity. Estimates of total diversity from one million sequenced T cells were regarded as lower bounds and underestimates.

The library was made by 5' RACE. The run used an Illumina HiSeq 2500. A second about 7 to 11 cycle PCR used a sample-barcoded 5' primer and a J-beta primer mix. A template-switch 5' adaptor carrying 12 random nucleotides introduced a unique molecular identifier onto each TCR beta cDNA molecule. Each sample yielded at least 2.5 million CDR3-containing paired-end reads. The Mint cDNA synthesis kit, primed by a TRBC-specific oligonucleotide, was used to synthesize first-strand cDNA from all RNA. After uracil-DNA glycosylase treatment, a first 18-cycle PCR used universal primers M1SS and BC2_uni_R on all cDNA. On the authors' methods: Each sample was normalized by randomly selecting 1 million high-quality reads, each carrying a distinct molecular identifier. Reads with shared molecular identifiers were discarded instead of being binned into consensus sequences. MiTCR, set to a Q25 quality threshold and the strictest error-elimination algorithm, was used for CDR3 identification, clonotype clustering and error correction. A nonparametric unseen species model using Euler transformation provided a lower-bound estimate of total TCR beta diversity. TCRdb reworked the public reads: Q25 trimming with fastp, MiXCR clone assembly, productive beta chains retained. When rows share a CDR3 protein, they turn into one entry using the most common DNA and genes. It is TCRdb's table, rather than the study itself, that gives the V and J calls and clone size. The sample yields about 650,000 distinct CDR3 sequences; 52% were counted once. Together, the top ten hold approximately 15% of the sample.

Concerning this clonotype itself: The specificity of this receptor is unknown. This may come from a read error, since a much larger clone is one base off.

At the junction V is shortened by 6 bases and J by 4 bases; bases outside the gene matches: 10. The germline V gene encodes CDR1 DFQATT and CDR2 SNEGSKA (reference sequence). The CDR3 runs 14 amino acids, cysteine and phenylalanine included. Only the CDR3 region is kept as DNA, spanning 42 bases read in frame from base 1. The 39 donors, aged about 6 to 90 years, were systemically healthy Caucasian individuals from Russia. Roughly 11 milliliters of peripheral blood were drawn from each donor into EDTA-treated Vacutainer tubes. Ficoll-Paque density-gradient centrifugation was used to isolate PBMCs, with at least 6.5 million obtained per sample. Trizol reagent was used to extract total RNA from PBMCs, with at least 5.5 micrograms per sample. For every donor, flow cytometry on a PBMC aliquot measured the percentage of naive CD45RAhigh/CD27high T cells.

The rearranged chain carries TRBV20-1 and TRBJ2-7; the junction holds 9 bases that match TRBD2. The source material was blood. The clonotype comes from a woman of 80 years or more in good health. The CDR3 protein sequence reads: CSAPLRLAVYEQYF. Read as DNA, the sequence is TGCAGTGCCCCGCTGAGACTAGCGGTTTACGAGCAGTACTTC.